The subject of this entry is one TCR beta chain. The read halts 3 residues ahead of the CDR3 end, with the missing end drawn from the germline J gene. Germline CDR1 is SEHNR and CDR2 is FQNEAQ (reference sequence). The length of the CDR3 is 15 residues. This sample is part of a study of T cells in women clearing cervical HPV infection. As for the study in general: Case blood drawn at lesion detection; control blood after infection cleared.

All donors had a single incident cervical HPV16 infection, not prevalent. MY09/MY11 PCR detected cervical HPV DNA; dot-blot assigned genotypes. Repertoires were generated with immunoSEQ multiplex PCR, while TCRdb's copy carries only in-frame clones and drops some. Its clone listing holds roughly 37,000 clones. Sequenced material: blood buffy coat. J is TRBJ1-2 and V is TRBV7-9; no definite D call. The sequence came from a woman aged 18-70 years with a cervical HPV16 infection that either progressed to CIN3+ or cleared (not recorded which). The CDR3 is CASSESITSTDTYTF. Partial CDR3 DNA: TGTGCCAGCAGCGAGTCCATAACTAGCACAGATACC.